This T cell receptor (beta chain) is drawn from a study of blood T cell repertoires in COVID-19. Study summary: The cDNA or gDNA used as material had been derived from T cells, B-cell-depleted T cells, or PBMCs.

Participants were aged roughly 18 to 90 years from around 24 US areas. V lost 6 bases to trimming and J lost 1 base; unmatched junction nucleotides: 2. CDR3 length: 14 residues. Germline CDR1 SNHLY, CDR2 FYNNEI. Original analysis: Nucleated cell number was recorded as an estimate derived from reference gene primer amplification. Assay: immunoSEQ multiplex PCR; the TCRdb copy retains only in-frame clones and omits some. V, J and clone size are those of that table, while D and trimming were read from the DNA. The table shows 250,000 to 300,000 clones, with roughly 93% occurring only once. The clonotype was recovered from a woman aged 40-49 years with acute COVID-19. J is TRBJ2-3 and V is TRBV2; 9 bases are shared with TRBD2. The sequenced sample consisted of PBMCs or T cells enriched from blood (not recorded which). The DNA of the CDR3 is TGTGCCAGCAGATTAGCGGGGGGCACAGATACGCAGTATTTT. It translates to CASRLAGGTDTQYF.